This paragraph reports one TCR beta chain. The data belong to a study of blood T cell repertoires in COVID-19. As processed by the authors: Amplifying reference gene primers gave estimates of nucleated cell counts. Here immunoSEQ multiplex PCR was the method, and the copy in TCRdb shows in-frame clones only, minus some. The V and J calls and clone size are taken from that table; D and trimming were inferred from the DNA. The sample yields under 350,000 clones, around nine tenths seen once. Participants spanned ages roughly 18 to 95 years and resided in 24 US areas. Assignments of participants to cohorts depended upon their own reported clinical history. This TCR was sampled from a woman in her thirties or forties who had recovered from COVID-19. Sequencing input: PBMCs or T cells enriched from blood (not recorded which).

The CDR3 nucleotides are TGCAGCGGAGGGAATTCCTACAATGAGCAGTTCTTC. Amino acids: CSGGNSYNEQFF. The rearrangement joins TRBV29-1 to TRBJ2-1, with D maybe TRBD2 (5 bases). From germline, CDR1 is SQVTM and CDR2 ANQGSEA. Trimming pared 7 bases from V and 1 base from J, leaving 8 bases between. CDR3 length equals 12 residues.